What follows are 14 T cell receptor beta chains derived from one specimen sequenced in a study of vaccination effects on CD4 cells after COVID-19. Ahead of sequencing, the ViraFEST assay grew antigen-specific CD4+ T cells using viral peptide pools. Following 10 days of culture, CD4+ T cells were isolated. Antigen specificity for these receptors is unknown. The table came from immunoSEQ multiplex PCR; TCRdb's copy has only in-frame clones and leaves some out. The data hold some 20,000 clones, with 70% observed a single time. The sequencing here drew on CD4+ T cells from PBMCs cultured with HCoV-229E spike peptides, taken before COVID-19 vaccination. All receptors derive from a human donor who received a COVID-19 vaccine.

There are a few counts of this clone. The chain carries TRBV5-8 and TRBJ2-1; tentatively, D is TRBD2 (6 bases). V was pared by 4 bases and J by 3 bases, with 17 bases between. CDR1 SGHTS and CDR2 YDEGEE come from the germline V gene. The CDR3 contains 16 residues. This chain's CDR3 is CASSPTGTYLYNEQFF. In nucleotides, the CDR3 is TGTGCCAGCAGCCCTACGGGGACTTACCTCTACAATGAGCAGTTCTTC.

This clone showed up just a few times. The chain is built from TRBV6-6 and TRBJ2-7, with D perhaps TRBD2 (6 bases). Trimming shortened V by 7 bases and J by 0 bases, and 13 bases separated the two germline ends. The CDR3 runs to 14 residues. Germline V gene lookup returns CDR1 MNHNY and CDR2 SVGAGI (reference sequence). CDR3 protein: CASKRGGDSYEQYF. In DNA form, the CDR3 reads TGTGCCAGCAAACGGGGAGGTGACTCCTACGAGCAGTACTTC.

The chain couples TRBV6-1 to TRBJ2-2; D call uncertain. Deletions cut 2 bases from V and 0 bases from J, with 10 bases between. This CDR3 has 16 amino acids. CDR1 and CDR2 (germline): MNHNS, SASEGT. The CDR3 coding sequence is TGTGCCAGCAGTGAATACGCGGCTTCGAACACCGGGGAGCTGTTTTTT. Its translation is CASSEYAASNTGELFF.

The V and J genes are TRBV2 and TRBJ1-5, with D maybe TRBD1 (5 bases). Germline-derived CDR1 and CDR2 are SNHLY and FYNNEI. The CDR3 is 15 amino acids. Between the trimmed V and J ends, which lost 4 bases and 0 bases, there was a span of 10 bases. In DNA, the CDR3 is TGTGCCAGCAGTGGGTTGGGGCTTAGCAATCAGCCCCAGCATTTT. This sequence encodes CASSGLGLSNQPQHF.

The rearrangement links TRBV2 to TRBJ1-2; D not resolved. The germline CDR1 and CDR2 sequences are SNHLY and FYNNEI. The V and J ends lost 3 bases and 2 bases respectively, with 16 bases between them. This CDR3 is built from 16 residues. The CDR3 sequence is CASSEVGYSGNYGYTF. The CDR3 coding sequence is TGTGCCAGCAGTGAGGTTGGCTATAGTGGAAACTATGGCTACACCTTC.

The chain couples TRBV18 to TRBJ2-7; D is unresolved. The CDR3 sequence is 13 residues long. Trimming left V 0 bases short and J 6 bases short, with 9 bases between. Looked up from germline, CDR1 is KGHSH and CDR2 is LQKENI. For the CDR3, the DNA is TGTGCCAGCTCACCACCGGGTAGCCCCGAGCAGTACTTC. It translates to CASSPPGSPEQYF.

The gene calls are TRBV11-2 and TRBJ1-3, with TRBD1 identical over 7 bases. The V segment lost 2 bases and the J segment 1 base; nucleotides outside the gene matches: 8. There are 17 residues in the CDR3. The germline V gene has CDR1 SGHAT and CDR2 FQNNGV. This CDR3 is CASSLMTGLRSGNTIYF. CDR3 coding DNA: TGTGCCAGCAGCTTAATGACAGGGCTTCGATCTGGAAACACCATATATTTT. Supplemented by reference TRBV11-2 and TRBJ1-3, the full variable domain reads EAGVAQSPRYKIIEKRQSVAFWCNPISGHATLYWYQQILGQGPKLLIQFQNNGVVDDSQLPKDRFSAERLKGVDSTLKIQPAKLEDSAVYLCASSLMTGLRSGNTIYFGEGSWLTVV.

The chain uses TRBV5-1 and TRBJ2-3, with 16 bases lining up with TRBD2. This CDR3 is 17 amino acids long. V trimming: 4 bases; J trimming: 4 bases; junction bases outside the gene matches: 6. Looked up from germline, CDR1 is SGHRS and CDR2 is YFSETQ. For the CDR3, the DNA is TGCGCCAGCAGCCCCGGGACTAGCGGGAGGGCCGCAGATACGCAGTATTTT. Amino acid sequence: CASSPGTSGRAADTQYF. Full variable domain (missing parts from reference TRBV5-1 and TRBJ2-3): KAGVTQTPRYLIKTRGQQVTLSCSPISGHRSVSWYQQTPGQGLQFLFEYFSETQRNKGNFPGRFSGRQFSNSRSEMNVSTLELGDSALYLCASSPGTSGRAADTQYFGPGTRLTVL.

This clone was observed a handful of times. The chain combines TRBV15 with TRBJ1-2; no clear D. This CDR3 has 13 residues. The germline V and J ends were trimmed by 4 bases and 0 bases, with 6 bases remaining between them. Germline assignment: CDR1 LNHNV and CDR2 YYDKDF (reference sequence). The CDR3 sequence is CATSIGTNYGYTF. The CDR3, as DNA: TGTGCCACCAGCATTGGGACTAACTATGGCTACACCTTC.

J is TRBJ1-2 and V is TRBV18; D call uncertain. The V gene lost 2 bases and the J gene lost 0 bases, with 7 bases spanning the gap. Germline V gene data show CDR1 as KGHSH and CDR2 as LQKENI. This CDR3 is 14 amino acids long. The CDR3 DNA follows: TGTGCCAGCTCACCAGCGGCGGCTAACTATGGCTACACCTTC. Its translation: CASSPAAANYGYTF.

The J gene is TRBJ1-4, the V gene TRBV12-3 or TRBV12-4; a possible D gene is TRBD1 (5 bases). CDR3 length: 13 amino acids. Between the trimmed V and J ends, which lost 1 base and 7 bases, there was a span of 7 bases. The DNA for the CDR3 is TGTGCCAGCAGTTTAGGGCAGGGTGAAAAACTGTTTTTT. Amino acids: CASSLGQGEKLFF.

The CDR3 reads CASMGFLGTGETQYF. The CDR3, as DNA: TGTGCCAGCATGGGTTTCTTAGGGACAGGAGAGACCCAGTACTTC. The V and J genes are TRBV25-1 and TRBJ2-5; 8 bases agree with TRBD1. V lost 7 bases and J lost 4; bases outside the gene matches: 11. Germline lookup yields CDR1 MGHDK and CDR2 SYGVNS. This CDR3 is 15 amino acids long.

In its sample, this clone was seen a few times. The chain carries TRBV7-9 and TRBJ1-4; 9 nucleotides match TRBD1. Germline CDR1 SEHNR, CDR2 FQNEAQ (reference sequence). The CDR3 runs to 14 residues. V lost 1 base to trimming and J lost 7 bases; unmatched junction nucleotides: 1. The CDR3 nucleotides read TGTGCCAGCAGCTTAGACAGGGGGCCTGAAAAACTGTTTTTT. Translated: CASSLDRGPEKLFF. Drawing the rest from reference TRBV7-9 and TRBJ1-4, the complete variable domain is DTGVSQNPRHKITKRGQNVTFRCDPISEHNRLYWYRQTLGQGPEFLTYFQNEAQLEKSRLLSDRFSAERPKGSFSTLEIQRTEQGDSAMYLCASSLDRGPEKLFFGSGTQLSVL.

The chain employs TRBV6-6 and TRBJ2-7, with D uncertain. Germline V gene sequence: CDR1 MNHNY, CDR2 SVGAGI (reference sequence). The CDR3 runs to 12 residues. V was pared by 5 bases and J by 4 bases, with 9 bases between. The CDR3 DNA sequence: TGTGCCAGCAGTCAATGGGATTACGAGCAGTACTTC. Translating gives CASSQWDYEQYF.